This record concerns one T cell receptor (beta chain) sequence. The antigen remains undetermined. No infections or other immune events were documented during collection. The method was immunoSEQ multiplex PCR; TCRdb's version includes in-frame clones alone and lacks a portion of them. The sample yields 50,000 to 60,000 clones, approximately 80% seen once. The data were taken from a study of identifying expanded T cells in peripheral blood. Study results and limitations: Clone count variance between roughly two-week samples rose with total template count. Approximately 1.1 clones differed between technical replicates, versus around 15 and 19 over time.

CDR3 length: 14 amino acids. V shed 6 bases, J shed 0 bases, and the junction held 2 bases outside the gene matches. CDR1 SNHLY and CDR2 FYNNEI come from the germline V gene. This chain connects TRBV2 to TRBJ1-3, with 7 bases aligning to TRBD1. Source material: blood. The sequence came from a person aged 18 to 70 in good health. The CDR3 bases are TGTGCCAGCAGGGCAGGGGGCTCTGGAAACACCATATATTTT. It codes for CASRAGGSGNTIYF.